The TCR beta chain described here comes from a study of radiotherapy plus CTLA-4 blockade in lung cancer. Whole-study context: 15% to 20% of enrolled patients responded objectively, and around 30% had disease control.

Measured with immunoSEQ multiplex PCR; TCRdb has only the in-frame clones, and not every one. This table has over 85,000 clones, around 74% appearing once. As regards this clone: Its antigen is unidentified.

CDR1 and CDR2 from the germline V gene are SGHRS and YFSETQ. Trimming removed 0 bases from V and 9 bases from J; junction bases left unmatched: 5. The CDR3 covers 14 residues. Broader study findings: Radiotherapy plus ipilimumab was followed by expansion in blood of tumor-derived TCR clones.

This clonotype originated in a human donor with non-small cell lung cancer who had a partial response to radiotherapy plus ipilimumab. Some clones in this sample may be carry-over from other donors' samples. This specimen consisted of peripheral blood, obtained from a patient treated with radiotherapy plus ipilimumab. This sequence joins TRBV5-1 and TRBJ1-4; 7 bases fit TRBD1. The CDR3: CASSLVAGGQKLFF. The CDR3 DNA sequence: TGCGCCAGCAGCTTGGTTGCAGGGGGTCAAAAACTGTTTTTT.